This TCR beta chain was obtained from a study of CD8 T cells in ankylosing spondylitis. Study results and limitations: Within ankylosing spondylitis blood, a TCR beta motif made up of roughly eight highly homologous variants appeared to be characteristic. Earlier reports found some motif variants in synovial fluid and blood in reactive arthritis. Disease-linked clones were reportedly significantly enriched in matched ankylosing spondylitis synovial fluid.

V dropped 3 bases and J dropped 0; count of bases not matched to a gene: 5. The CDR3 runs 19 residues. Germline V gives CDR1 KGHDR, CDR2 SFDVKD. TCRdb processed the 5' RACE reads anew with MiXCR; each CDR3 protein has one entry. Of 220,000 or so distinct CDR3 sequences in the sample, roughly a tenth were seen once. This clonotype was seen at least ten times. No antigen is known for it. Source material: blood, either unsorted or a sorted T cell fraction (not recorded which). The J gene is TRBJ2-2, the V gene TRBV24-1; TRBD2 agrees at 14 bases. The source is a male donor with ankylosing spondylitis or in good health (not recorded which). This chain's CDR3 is CATSDPLTSGGANTGELFF. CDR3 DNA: TGTGCCACCAGTGATCCCCTGACTAGCGGGGGGGCGAACACCGGGGAGCTGTTTTTT.